Below, 21 T cell receptor beta chains from the same sample are listed, as sequenced in a study of regulatory T cells in long-lasting Graves disease. The time point was: newly diagnosed GD, antithyroid drugs for less than 3 months. Generation of the TCR library employed RNA extracted from PBMCs. Arm-PCR with iRepertoire HTBI primers amplified the CDR3 regions for these TCR beta libraries. TCRdb passed the multiplex PCR reads through MiXCR, listing each CDR3 protein once. In the table there are hundreds of thousands of distinct CDR3 sequences, around 15% of which are singletons. The sample also formed part of further work on T cells in Graves' hyperthyroidism and ophthalmopathy.

This material consisted of peripheral blood mononuclear cells (PBMCs), taken at new diagnosis, from a patient treated with antithyroid drugs. Receptors were obtained from a woman younger than 45 with Graves disease.

At least ten counts were recorded for this clonotype. Here the CDR3 reads CSAPNLLAGRNEQFF. CDR3 nucleotides: TGCAGTGCTCCGAACTTACTAGCGGGACGTAATGAGCAGTTCTTC. The chain recombines TRBV20-1 with TRBJ2-1; 10 bases fit TRBD2. The CDR3 length is 15 residues. Germline V gene lookup returns CDR1 DFQATT and CDR2 SNEGSKA (reference sequence). The V and J ends lost 5 bases and 7 bases, in that order; junction bases with no gene match: 11.

This clonotype was recorded at least ten times. The chain joins TRBV28 to TRBJ2-3; 9 bases map to TRBD2. Germline V gene sequence: CDR1 MDHEN, CDR2 SYDVKM. The V and J ends lost 6 bases and 2 bases, in that order; junction bases with no gene match: 12. The CDR3 is 17 residues long. CDR3 residues: CASSLTDAGGDTDTQYF. In nucleotides, the CDR3 is TGTGCCAGCAGCCTAACCGACGCGGGAGGGGACACAGATACGCAGTATTTT.

As to this clonotype: With only one base between it and a far larger clone, this is likely a read error. This chain links TRBV7-2 with TRBJ2-1; 7 bases agree with TRBD2. Trimming removed 6 bases from V and 13 bases from J; junction bases left unmatched: 12. Germline assignment: CDR1 SGHTA and CDR2 FQGNSA. The CDR3 extends over 13 amino acids. The CDR3 coding sequence is TGTGCCAGCAGTCCAAGGGGAGGGCTGACCCAGTTCTTC. Translating it yields CASSPRGGLTQFF.

At least ten counts were recorded for this clonotype. V and J are TRBV18 and TRBJ1-1, with D tentatively TRBD1 (5 bases). Germline V gene sequence: CDR1 KGHSH, CDR2 LQKENI. The CDR3 spans 16 residues. With 2 bases removed from V and 1 base from J, the gap between germline ends came to 14 bases. The CDR3 sequence is CASSPFRDPPNTEAFF. The CDR3 DNA is TGTGCCAGCTCACCATTCAGGGACCCTCCGAACACTGAAGCTTTCTTT.

Concerning this clonotype itself: Possible read error: a much larger clone is one base away. The chain is built from TRBV7-2 and TRBJ2-7; possibly TRBD1 for D (6 bases). CDR1 is SGHTA, CDR2 FQGNSA, per germline. The CDR3 covers 13 residues. The CDR3 region is CASSLNRVGERYF. CDR3 nucleotides: TGTGCCAGCAGCTTAAACAGGGTCGGAGAGCGGTACTTC.

This chain links TRBV28 with TRBJ2-3; D possibly corresponds to TRBD2 (5 bases). The ends were cut back, 1 base at V and 1 base at J, with 9 bases in the middle. Germline loops: CDR1 MDHEN, CDR2 SYDVKM. The CDR3 totals 15 residues. CDR3: CASSLSVGGTDTQYF. The CDR3 DNA sequence: TGTGCCAGCAGTTTATCGGTGGGAGGCACAGATACGCAGTATTTT.

This clonotype has a handful of counts. V gene TRBV24-1 combines with J gene TRBJ2-2; 8 nucleotides agree with TRBD1. V was clipped by 4 bases and J by 7 bases; unmatched bases: 13. CDR1 and CDR2 from the germline V gene are KGHDR and SFDVKD. The CDR3 contains 17 residues. This CDR3 reads CATSDVPGGRTGGELFF. The CDR3 DNA follows: TGTGCCACCAGTGACGTCCCAGGGGGCAGGACTGGCGGGGAGCTGTTTTTT.

This clonotype came up a few times. A much larger clonotype is one base distant, so this may be a read error. This chain joins TRBV30 and TRBJ1-4; no reliable D call. The CDR3 loop spans 16 amino acids. The germline V gene encodes CDR1 GTSNPN and CDR2 SVGIG (reference sequence). The CDR3 region is CARSVPKSTDPGKLFF. The CDR3, as DNA: TGTGCCCGGAGTGTACCGAAATCGACGGATCCTGGGAAACTGTTTTTT.

This clonotype has a count of ten or more. The chain joins TRBV4-1 to TRBJ2-7; tentatively, D is TRBD2 (6 bases). Germline loops: CDR1 MGHRA, CDR2 YSYEKL. This CDR3 region has 15 residues. Trimming took 0 bases from V and 1 from J, leaving 10 bases between them. The CDR3 nucleotides are TGCGCCAGCAGCCAAGAAGGGAGGACTTCCTACGAGCAGTACTTC. Amino acid sequence: CASSQEGRTSYEQYF.

This sequence joins TRBV27 and TRBJ2-7, with a tentative D call TRBD1 (5 bases). There are 13 residues in the CDR3. The V end lost 0 bases, the J end lost 6 bases, and 9 bases lay between the germline ends. Germline lookup yields CDR1 MNHEY and CDR2 SMNVEV (reference sequence). CDR3 in amino acids: CASSLSPGPEQYF. DNA for the CDR3: TGTGCCAGCAGTTTATCCCCAGGGCCCGAGCAGTACTTC.

This clonotype was recorded many times. The gene calls are TRBV28 and TRBJ1-3; tentative D call: TRBD1 (5 bases). The CDR3 loop spans 15 amino acids. Germline loops: CDR1 MDHEN, CDR2 SYDVKM. V was trimmed by 5 bases and J by 5 bases, leaving 16 bases between them. The CDR3 protein is CASSPGTPRRNTIYF. The CDR3 DNA reads as TGTGCCAGCAGTCCTGGGACCCCAAGAAGAAACACCATATATTTT. Drawing the rest from reference TRBV28 and TRBJ1-3, the complete variable domain is DVKVTQSSRYLVKRTGEKVFLECVQDMDHENMFWYRQDPGLGLRLIYFSYDVKMKEKGDIPEGYSVSREKKERFSLILESASTNQTSMYLCASSPGTPRRNTIYFGEGSWLTVV.

This clonotype was counted at least ten times. The V gene is TRBV7-8, the J gene TRBJ2-5; D call uncertain. The germline V gene encodes CDR1 SGHVS and CDR2 FQNEAQ. Trimming pared 6 bases from V and 2 bases from J, leaving 10 bases between. CDR3 size: 13 residues. The CDR3 spells CASRMVAQETQYF. The CDR3 DNA is TGTGCCAGCAGGATGGTTGCGCAAGAGACCCAGTACTTC. The whole variable domain, filled in from reference TRBV7-8 and TRBJ2-5, reads GAGVSQSPRYKVAKRGQDVALRCDPISGHVSLFWYQQALGQGPEFLTYFQNEAQLDKSGLPSDRFFAERPEGSVSTLKIQRTQQEDSAVYLCASRMVAQETQYFGPGTRLLVL.

This clonotype has a single count. This may be a read error, as it is one base from a much larger clone. Since no conserved phenylalanine or tryptophan closes the CDR3, a read error is the likely cause. This sequence joins TRBV6-2 or TRBV6-3 and TRBJ1-5; TRBD1 might be the D (6 bases). The CDR3 is made up of 16 amino acids. The V gene's germline CDR1 is MNHEY and CDR2 SVGEGT. Trimming removed 5 bases from V and 3 bases from J, with 17 bases in between. The CDR3 loop reads CASSTLIQGPNQPQHL. In DNA, the CDR3 is TGTGCCAGCAGTACCCTAATACAGGGCCCCAATCAGCCCCAGCATCTT.

This clonotype was picked up many times. The V gene is TRBV12-3 or TRBV12-4, the J gene TRBJ2-1; TRBD2 might be the D (5 bases). The length of the CDR3 is 14 residues. Trimming shortened V by 4 bases and J by 5 bases, and 12 bases separated the two germline ends. Here the CDR3 reads CASSSRGSHNEQFF. CDR3 in DNA: TGTGCCAGCAGTTCTAGAGGGAGCCACAATGAGCAGTTCTTC.

V is TRBV7-2 and J is TRBJ2-1; 14 bases match TRBD2. Germline CDR1 is SGHTA and CDR2 is FQGNSA. This CDR3 is 15 amino acids long. The ends lost 8 bases at V and 6 bases at J; junction bases unmatched: 6. CDR3: CASESGTSGSNEQFF. Written as DNA, the CDR3 is TGTGCCAGCGAAAGCGGGACTAGCGGGAGCAATGAGCAGTTCTTC. Supplemented by reference TRBV7-2 and TRBJ2-1, the full variable domain reads GAGVSQSPSNKVTEKGKDVELRCDPISGHTALYWYRQSLGQGLEFLIYFQGNSAPDKSGLPSDRFSAERTGGSVSTLTIQRTQQEDSAVYLCASESGTSGSNEQFFGPGTRLTVL.

This clonotype was observed at least ten times. The chain employs TRBV28 and TRBJ2-7; 8 nucleotides line up with TRBD2. The ends lost 9 bases at V and 3 bases at J; junction bases unmatched: 16. The CDR3 covers 16 residues. Germline CDR1 and CDR2: MDHEN and SYDVKM. CDR3 amino acids: CASNFLSSGMIYEQYF. CDR3 DNA: TGTGCCAGTAACTTCCTGAGTAGCGGGATGATCTACGAGCAGTACTTC.

At least ten counts were recorded for this clonotype. V is TRBV5-5 and J is TRBJ1-1; 8 bases agree with TRBD1. The CDR3 is 16 residues long. The junction had 8 bases not matched to a gene; V was cut back by 0 bases and J by 4 bases. The germline V gene has CDR1 SGHKS and CDR2 YYEKEE (reference sequence). The CDR3: CASSLVARGQVTEAFF. The CDR3 DNA reads TGTGCCAGCAGCTTGGTGGCCAGGGGGCAGGTCACTGAAGCTTTCTTT.

This clonotype has a count of ten or more. V and J are TRBV13 and TRBJ2-5; the D gene could be TRBD1 or TRBD2 (6 bases each). Deletions cut 4 bases from V and 1 base from J, with 10 bases between. The germline CDR1 and CDR2 sequences are PRHDT and FYEKMQ (reference sequence). The CDR3 is 14 amino acids. The DNA of the CDR3 is TGTGCCAGCAGCTCCAAGGGGGGCCAAGAGACCCAGTACTTC. Its translation: CASSSKGGQETQYF.

This clonotype was counted only a few times. The V and J genes are TRBV19 and TRBJ1-5; D unclear. CDR1 is LNHDA, CDR2 SQIVND, per germline (reference sequence). CDR3 size: 14 residues. The V end was cut by 6 bases, the J end by 0 bases, with 9 bases between. Written as DNA, the CDR3 is TGTGCCAGTAGAAGAGAAGGTAGCAATCAGCCCCAGCATTTT. This sequence encodes CASRREGSNQPQHF.

This clonotype was counted between two and nine times. This rearrangement joins TRBV6-2 or TRBV6-3 to TRBJ2-1, with D perhaps assigned TRBD1 or TRBD2 (5 bases each). The DNA end favors TRBJ2-5, so the J call may be wrong. This CDR3 region has 14 residues. Germline CDR1 reads MNHEY; CDR2 reads SVGEGT. The CDR3 here is CASSYTRDGETQYF. The CDR3, as DNA: TGTGCCAGCAGTTACACCAGGGACGGAGAGACCCAGTACTTC.

This clonotype has at least ten counts. This rearrangement joins TRBV20-1 to TRBJ2-3; D remains ambiguous. The ends were cut back, 4 bases at V and 5 bases at J, with 4 bases in the middle. Per germline, CDR1 DFQATT and CDR2 SNEGSKA (reference sequence). This CDR3 contains 10 residues. This chain's CDR3 is CSANRDTQYF. The CDR3 DNA follows: TGCAGTGCTAACCGAGATACGCAGTATTTT.